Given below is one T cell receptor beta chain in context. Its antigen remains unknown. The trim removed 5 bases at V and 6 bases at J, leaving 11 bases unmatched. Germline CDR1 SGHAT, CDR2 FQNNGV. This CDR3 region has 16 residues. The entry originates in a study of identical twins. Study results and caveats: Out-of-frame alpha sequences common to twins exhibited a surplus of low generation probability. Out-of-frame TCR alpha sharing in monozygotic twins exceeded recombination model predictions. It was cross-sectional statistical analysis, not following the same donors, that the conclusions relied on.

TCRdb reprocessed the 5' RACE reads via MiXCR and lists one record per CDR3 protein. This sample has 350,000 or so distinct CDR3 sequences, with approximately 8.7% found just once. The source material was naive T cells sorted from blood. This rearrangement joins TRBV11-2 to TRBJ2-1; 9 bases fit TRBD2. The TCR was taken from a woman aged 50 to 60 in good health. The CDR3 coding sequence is TGTGCCAGCAGCCGGATCCGGGGCGGGAGGGCCAATGAGCAGTTCTTC. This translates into CASSRIRGGRANEQFF.